The TCR beta chain under discussion was sequenced for a study of CD8 T cells in Susac syndrome. The authors reverse transcribed roughly 0.45 to 1 ug RNA with random hexamers. The amplification used immunoSEQ multiplex PCR on TCR beta CDR3; it spanned 54 Vbeta and 13 Jbeta. TCRdb used MiXCR to reprocess the immunoSEQ multiplex PCR reads, holding one entry per CDR3 protein. This sample has 65,000 to 75,000 distinct CDR3 sequences, with approximately 95% found just once. J gave up 3 bases and V 6 bases, and 8 bases lay outside the gene matches. CDR3 size: 15 residues. Germline CDR1 and CDR2: SNHLY and FYNNEI.

The sequencing sample was made of CD8+ T cells from PBMCs. The chain uses TRBV2 and TRBJ2-7; 10 nucleotides line up with TRBD1. The receptor's source is a human donor in good health. As DNA, the CDR3 is TGTGCCAGCAGGGCGGACAGGGGGTTCAGCTACGAGCAGTACTTC. Residues: CASRADRGFSYEQYF.